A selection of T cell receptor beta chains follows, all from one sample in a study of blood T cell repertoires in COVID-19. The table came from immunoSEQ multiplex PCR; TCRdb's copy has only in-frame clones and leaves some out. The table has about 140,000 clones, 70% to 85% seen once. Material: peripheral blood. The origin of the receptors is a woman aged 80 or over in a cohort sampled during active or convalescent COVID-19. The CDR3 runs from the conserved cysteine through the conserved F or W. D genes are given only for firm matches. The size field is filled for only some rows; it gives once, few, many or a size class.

CASSKTVKPRTDTQYF,TGTGCCAGCAGCAAGACAGTTAAGCCACGCACAGATACGCAGTATTTT,TRBJ2-3,TRBV21-1,NA,NA
CASDGGQAHNEQFF,TGTGCCAGCGACGGAGGACAGGCGCACAATGAGCAGTTCTTC,TRBJ2-1,TRBV3-1/TRBV3-2,TRBD1,NA
CAWSRTGGEYEKLFF,TGTGCCTGGAGTAGGACAGGGGGCGAATATGAAAAACTGTTTTTT,TRBJ1-4,TRBV30,TRBD1,few
CASSQDWAPGAAPYGYTF,TGCGCCAGCAGCCAAGATTGGGCCCCCGGTGCCGCCCCCTATGGCTACACCTTC,TRBJ1-2,TRBV4-1,NA,NA
CASSLYPGNTIYF,TGCGCCAGCAGCTTGTATCCTGGAAACACCATATATTTT,TRBJ1-3,TRBV5-1,NA,NA
CASSKSRGQGEETQYF,TGTGCCAGCAGTAAAAGTCGGGGACAGGGGGAAGAGACCCAGTACTTC,TRBJ2-5,TRBV21-1,NA,NA
CASSLAVSSSTDTQYF,TGCGCCAGCAGCTTGGCTGTGAGTTCTAGCACAGATACGCAGTATTTT,TRBJ2-3,TRBV5-1,NA,NA
CASSKGVGVKSDTQYF,TGTGCCAGCAGCAAAGGGGTCGGGGTTAAATCAGATACGCAGTATTTT,TRBJ2-3,TRBV21-1,NA,NA
CASNGFQVRTEAFF,TGTGCCAGCAACGGATTTCAGGTCCGCACTGAAGCTTTCTTT,TRBJ1-1,TRBV6-5,NA,NA
CASSHRGSEAFF,TGTGCCAGCAGTCACAGGGGGAGTGAAGCTTTCTTT,TRBJ1-1,TRBV6-5,TRBD1,NA
CASSTGTGVNEQFF,TGTGCCAGCAGCACCGGGACAGGGGTGAATGAGCAGTTCTTC,TRBJ2-1,TRBV9,TRBD1,NA
CASSLSYHRDGAGYTF,TGTGCCAGCAGCCTCTCCTACCACAGGGACGGGGCTGGCTACACCTTC,TRBJ1-2,TRBV13,NA,NA
CSAPGQANTEAFF,TGCAGCGCGCCAGGACAGGCCAACACTGAAGCTTTCTTT,TRBJ1-1,TRBV29-1,TRBD1,NA
CASSTGTDTQYF,TGTGCCAGTAGTACAGGAACAGATACGCAGTATTTT,TRBJ2-3,TRBV19,NA,NA
CSVGGAGGRNEQFF,TGCAGCGTTGGGGGAGCGGGGGGGCGCAATGAGCAGTTCTTC,TRBJ2-1,TRBV29-1,TRBD2,NA
CASSIWTGNYGYTF,TGTGCCAGCAGCATATGGACGGGGAACTATGGCTACACCTTC,TRBJ1-2,TRBV6-2/TRBV6-3,NA,NA
CASSPPWNTEAFF,TGTGCCAGCAGCCCCCCGTGGAACACTGAAGCTTTCTTT,TRBJ1-1,TRBV5-6,NA,NA
CASSLTSGGYNEQFF,TGTGCCAGCTCACTTACTAGCGGGGGCTACAATGAGCAGTTCTTC,TRBJ2-1,TRBV18,TRBD2,NA
CASSSTEGFYGYTF,TGTGCCAGCAGCTCCACGGAGGGTTTCTATGGCTACACCTTC,TRBJ1-2,TRBV27,NA,NA
CASSYVQALNQPQHF,TGTGCCAGCAGTTACGTACAGGCACTCAATCAGCCCCAGCATTTT,TRBJ1-5,TRBV6-6,NA,once
CASDRDRDRGRGYTF,TGTGCCAGCGACCGCGACCGGGACAGGGGGCGTGGCTACACCTTC,TRBJ1-2,TRBV2,TRBD1,NA
CASTPLAGGPGEQFF,TGTGCCAGCACACCCTTAGCGGGGGGGCCTGGTGAGCAGTTCTTC,TRBJ2-1,TRBV2,TRBD2,NA
CASSRQGLPSGDAFF,TGTGCCAGCAGTCGACAGGGGCTGCCCTCGGGGGACGCTTTCTTT,TRBJ1-1,TRBV6-2/TRBV6-3,TRBD1,NA
CASSQAGRGTDTQYF,TGTGCCAGCAGCCAAGCGGGGAGGGGCACAGATACGCAGTATTTT,TRBJ2-3,TRBV14,TRBD2,few
CASRTGAVETQYF,TGTGCCAGCAGGACAGGGGCTGTGGAGACCCAGTACTTC,TRBJ2-5,TRBV27,TRBD1,NA
CASSQDRALSYEQYF,TGTGCCAGCAGCCAAGACAGAGCGTTATCCTACGAGCAGTACTTC,TRBJ2-7,TRBV14,NA,once
CASSKFAGGLKETQYF,TGTGCCAGCAGCAAATTTGCTGGGGGGTTGAAAGAGACCCAGTACTTC,TRBJ2-5,TRBV9,NA,NA
CASSFSVGDTEAFF,TGTGCCAGCAGCTTTTCCGTAGGGGACACTGAAGCTTTCTTT,TRBJ1-1,TRBV11-2,NA,NA
CASSDYRGRNTEAFF,TGTGCCAGTAGTGACTACAGGGGGCGGAACACTGAAGCTTTCTTT,TRBJ1-1,TRBV19,TRBD1,NA
CASSYIGAWGYTF,TGTGCCAGCAGTTACATAGGGGCTTGGGGCTACACCTTC,TRBJ1-2,TRBV6-5,NA,NA
CASSVGGLGGQFF,TGTGCCAGCAGCGTAGGGGGCCTGGGGGGTCAGTTCTTC,TRBJ2-1,TRBV9,NA,NA
CASRALLGAAETQYF,TGTGCCAGCAGAGCCCTCCTGGGGGCAGCCGAGACCCAGTACTTC,TRBJ2-5,TRBV27,NA,NA
CASSGTSGVDTQYF,TGTGCCAGCAGTGGGACTAGCGGAGTAGATACGCAGTATTTT,TRBJ2-3,TRBV25-1,TRBD2,NA
CASAQIAGSYNEQFF,TGCGCCAGCGCTCAAATAGCGGGGTCTTACAATGAGCAGTTCTTC,TRBJ2-1,TRBV5-1,TRBD2,NA
CASSQGTGGASSPLHF,TGTGCCAGCTCTCAAGGAACAGGGGGCGCTTCTTCACCCCTCCACTTT,TRBJ1-6,TRBV18,TRBD1,NA
CASSQEWGRPSSYGYTF,TGTGCCAGCAGCCAAGAGTGGGGCAGACCTTCCTCCTATGGCTACACCTTC,TRBJ1-2,TRBV3-1/TRBV3-2,NA,NA
CASQRTGQTNTEAFF,TGTGCCAGCCAAAGGACAGGACAGACAAACACTGAAGCTTTCTTT,TRBJ1-1,TRBV5-5,TRBD1,NA